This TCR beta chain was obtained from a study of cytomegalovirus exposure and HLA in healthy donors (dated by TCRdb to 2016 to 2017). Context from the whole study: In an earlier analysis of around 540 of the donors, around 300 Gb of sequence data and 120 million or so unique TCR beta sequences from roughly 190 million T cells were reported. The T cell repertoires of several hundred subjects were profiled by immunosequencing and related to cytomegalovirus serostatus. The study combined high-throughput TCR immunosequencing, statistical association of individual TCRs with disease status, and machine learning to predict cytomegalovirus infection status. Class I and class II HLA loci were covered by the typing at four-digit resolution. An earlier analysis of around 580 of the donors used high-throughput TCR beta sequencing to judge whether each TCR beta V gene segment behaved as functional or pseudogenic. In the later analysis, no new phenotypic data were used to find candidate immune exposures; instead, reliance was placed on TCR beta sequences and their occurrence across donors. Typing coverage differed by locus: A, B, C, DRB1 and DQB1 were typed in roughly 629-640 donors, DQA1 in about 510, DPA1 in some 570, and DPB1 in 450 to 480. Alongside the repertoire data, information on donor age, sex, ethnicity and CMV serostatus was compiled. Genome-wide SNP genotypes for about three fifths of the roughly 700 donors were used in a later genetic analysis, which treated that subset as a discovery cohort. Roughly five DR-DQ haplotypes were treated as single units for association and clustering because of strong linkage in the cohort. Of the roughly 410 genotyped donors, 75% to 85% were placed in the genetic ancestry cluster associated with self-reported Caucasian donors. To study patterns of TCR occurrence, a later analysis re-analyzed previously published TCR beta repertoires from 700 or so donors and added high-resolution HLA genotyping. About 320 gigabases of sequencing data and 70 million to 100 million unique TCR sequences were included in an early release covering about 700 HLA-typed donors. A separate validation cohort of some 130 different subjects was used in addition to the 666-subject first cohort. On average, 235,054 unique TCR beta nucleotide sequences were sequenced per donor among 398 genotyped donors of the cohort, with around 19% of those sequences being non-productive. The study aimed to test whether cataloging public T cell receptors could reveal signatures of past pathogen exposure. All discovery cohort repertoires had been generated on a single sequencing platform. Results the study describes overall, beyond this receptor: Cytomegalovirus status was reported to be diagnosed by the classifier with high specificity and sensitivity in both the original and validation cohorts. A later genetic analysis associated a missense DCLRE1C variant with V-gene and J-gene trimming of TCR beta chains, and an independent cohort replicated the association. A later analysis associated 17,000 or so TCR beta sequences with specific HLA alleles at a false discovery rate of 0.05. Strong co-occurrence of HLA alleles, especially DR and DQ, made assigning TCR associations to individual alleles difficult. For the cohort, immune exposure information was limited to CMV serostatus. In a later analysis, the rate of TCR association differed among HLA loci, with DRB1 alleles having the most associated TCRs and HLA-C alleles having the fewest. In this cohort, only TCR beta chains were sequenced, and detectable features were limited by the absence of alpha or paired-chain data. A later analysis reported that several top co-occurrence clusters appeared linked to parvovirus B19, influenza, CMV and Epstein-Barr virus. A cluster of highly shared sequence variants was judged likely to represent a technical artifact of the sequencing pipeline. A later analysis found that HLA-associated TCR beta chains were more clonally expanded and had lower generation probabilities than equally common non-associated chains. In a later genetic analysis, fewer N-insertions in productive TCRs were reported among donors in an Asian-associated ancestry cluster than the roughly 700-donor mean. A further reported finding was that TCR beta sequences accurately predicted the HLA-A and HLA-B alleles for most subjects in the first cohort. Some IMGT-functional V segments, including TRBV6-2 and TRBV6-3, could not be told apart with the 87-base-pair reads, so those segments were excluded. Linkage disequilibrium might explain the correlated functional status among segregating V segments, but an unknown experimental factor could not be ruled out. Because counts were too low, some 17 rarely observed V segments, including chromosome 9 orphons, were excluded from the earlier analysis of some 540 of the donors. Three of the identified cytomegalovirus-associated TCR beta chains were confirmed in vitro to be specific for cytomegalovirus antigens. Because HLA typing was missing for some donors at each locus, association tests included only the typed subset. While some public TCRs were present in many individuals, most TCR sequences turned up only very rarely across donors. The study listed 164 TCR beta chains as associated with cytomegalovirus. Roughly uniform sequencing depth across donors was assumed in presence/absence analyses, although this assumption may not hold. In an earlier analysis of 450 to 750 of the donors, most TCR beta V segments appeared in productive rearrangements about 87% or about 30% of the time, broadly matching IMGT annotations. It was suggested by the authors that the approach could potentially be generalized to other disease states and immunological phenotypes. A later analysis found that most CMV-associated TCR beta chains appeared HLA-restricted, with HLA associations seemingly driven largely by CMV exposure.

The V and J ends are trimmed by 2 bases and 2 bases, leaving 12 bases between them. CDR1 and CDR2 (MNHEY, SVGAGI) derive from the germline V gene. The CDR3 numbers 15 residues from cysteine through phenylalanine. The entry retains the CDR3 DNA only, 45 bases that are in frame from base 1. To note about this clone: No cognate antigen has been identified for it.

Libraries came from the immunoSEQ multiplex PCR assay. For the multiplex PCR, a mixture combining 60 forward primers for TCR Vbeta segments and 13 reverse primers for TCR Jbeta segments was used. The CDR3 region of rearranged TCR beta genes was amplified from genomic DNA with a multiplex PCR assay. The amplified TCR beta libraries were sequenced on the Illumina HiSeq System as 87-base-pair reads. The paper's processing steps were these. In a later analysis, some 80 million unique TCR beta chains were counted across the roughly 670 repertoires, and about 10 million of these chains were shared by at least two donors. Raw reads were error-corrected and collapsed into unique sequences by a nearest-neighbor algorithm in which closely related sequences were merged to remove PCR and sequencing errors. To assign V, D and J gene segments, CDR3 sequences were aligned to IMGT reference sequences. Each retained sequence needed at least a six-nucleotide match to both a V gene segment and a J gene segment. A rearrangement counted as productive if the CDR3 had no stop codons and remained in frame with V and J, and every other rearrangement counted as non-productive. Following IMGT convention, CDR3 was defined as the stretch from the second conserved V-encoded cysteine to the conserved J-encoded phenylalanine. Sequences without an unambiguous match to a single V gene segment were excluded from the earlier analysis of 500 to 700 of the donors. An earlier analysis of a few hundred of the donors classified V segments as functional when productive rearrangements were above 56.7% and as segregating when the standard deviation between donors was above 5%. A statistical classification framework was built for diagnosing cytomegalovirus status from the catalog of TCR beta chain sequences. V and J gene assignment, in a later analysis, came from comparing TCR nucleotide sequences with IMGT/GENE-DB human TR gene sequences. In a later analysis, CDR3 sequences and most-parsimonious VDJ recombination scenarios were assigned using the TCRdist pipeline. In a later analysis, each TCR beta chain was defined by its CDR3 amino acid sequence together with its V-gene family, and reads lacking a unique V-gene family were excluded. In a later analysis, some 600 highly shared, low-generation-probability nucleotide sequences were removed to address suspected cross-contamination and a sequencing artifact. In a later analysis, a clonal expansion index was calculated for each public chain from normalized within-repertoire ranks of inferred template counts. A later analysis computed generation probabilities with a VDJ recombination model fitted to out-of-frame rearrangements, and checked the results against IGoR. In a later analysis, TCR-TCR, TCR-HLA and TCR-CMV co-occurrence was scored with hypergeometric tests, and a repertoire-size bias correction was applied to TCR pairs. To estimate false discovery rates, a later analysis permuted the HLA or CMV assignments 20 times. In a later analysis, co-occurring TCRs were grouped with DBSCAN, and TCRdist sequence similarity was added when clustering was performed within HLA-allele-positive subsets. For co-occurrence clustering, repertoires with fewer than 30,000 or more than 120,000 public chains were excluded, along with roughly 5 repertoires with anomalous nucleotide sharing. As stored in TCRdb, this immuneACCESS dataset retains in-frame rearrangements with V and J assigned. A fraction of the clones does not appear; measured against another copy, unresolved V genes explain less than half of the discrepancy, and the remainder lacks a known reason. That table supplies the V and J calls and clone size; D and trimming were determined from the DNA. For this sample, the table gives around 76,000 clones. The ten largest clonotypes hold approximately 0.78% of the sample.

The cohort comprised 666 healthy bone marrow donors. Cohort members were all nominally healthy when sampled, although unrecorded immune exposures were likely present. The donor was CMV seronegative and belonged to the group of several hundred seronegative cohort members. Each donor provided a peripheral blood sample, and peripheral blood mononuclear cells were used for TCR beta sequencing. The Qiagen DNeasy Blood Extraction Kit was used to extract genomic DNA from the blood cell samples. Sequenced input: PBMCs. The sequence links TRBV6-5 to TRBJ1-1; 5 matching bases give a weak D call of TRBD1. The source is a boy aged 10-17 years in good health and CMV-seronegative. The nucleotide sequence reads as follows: TGTGCCAGCAGTTACGGGGTAGGGGTCAACACTGAAGCTTTCTTT. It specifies CASSYGVGVNTEAFF.